The clone carrying this T cell receptor (beta chain) was observed at least ten times. The antigen is not known. TCRdb called the reads again in MiXCR, with one record for every CDR3 protein. The sample contains around 280,000 distinct CDR3 sequences, approximately 8.9% of which appear only once. CDR3 length equals 14 residues. Germline CDR1 is SGHAT and CDR2 is FQNNGV. V lost 3 bases and J lost 4; bases outside the gene matches: 3. This specimen belongs to a study of T cell repertoires in cytomegalovirus infection. Study in general: Public TCR beta signatures marked donors with CMV infection and the matching HLA.

Findings and limits, study-wide: HLA-C-restricted TCR beta clonotypes specific for CMV led the ex vivo response. CMV carriers having the relevant HLA were flagged by cumulative public TCR beta family frequency.

The chain combines TRBV11-2 with TRBJ1-5; 7 bases match TRBD1. Source material: PBMCs. This TCR was sampled from a human donor in good health (CMV status not recorded). Some clones in this sample may be carry-over from other donors' samples. The CDR3 spells CASSFGTANQPQHF. CDR3 nucleotide sequence: TGTGCCAGCAGCTTTGGGACAGCAAATCAGCCCCAGCATTTT.